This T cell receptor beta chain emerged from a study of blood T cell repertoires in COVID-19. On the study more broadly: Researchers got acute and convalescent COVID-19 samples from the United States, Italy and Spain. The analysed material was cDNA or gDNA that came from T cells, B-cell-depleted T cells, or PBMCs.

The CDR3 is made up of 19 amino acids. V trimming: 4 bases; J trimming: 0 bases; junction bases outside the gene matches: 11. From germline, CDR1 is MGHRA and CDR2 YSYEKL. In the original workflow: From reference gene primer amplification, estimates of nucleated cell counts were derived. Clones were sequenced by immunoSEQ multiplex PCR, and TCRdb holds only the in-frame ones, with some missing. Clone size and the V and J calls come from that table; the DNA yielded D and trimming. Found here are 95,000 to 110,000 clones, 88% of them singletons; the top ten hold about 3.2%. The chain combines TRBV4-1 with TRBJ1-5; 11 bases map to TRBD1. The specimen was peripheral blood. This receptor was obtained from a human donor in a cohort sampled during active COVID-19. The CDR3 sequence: CASSPKTGQGDISNQPQHF. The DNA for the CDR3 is TGCGCCAGCAGCCCAAAGACGGGACAGGGGGATATTAGCAATCAGCCCCAGCATTTT.